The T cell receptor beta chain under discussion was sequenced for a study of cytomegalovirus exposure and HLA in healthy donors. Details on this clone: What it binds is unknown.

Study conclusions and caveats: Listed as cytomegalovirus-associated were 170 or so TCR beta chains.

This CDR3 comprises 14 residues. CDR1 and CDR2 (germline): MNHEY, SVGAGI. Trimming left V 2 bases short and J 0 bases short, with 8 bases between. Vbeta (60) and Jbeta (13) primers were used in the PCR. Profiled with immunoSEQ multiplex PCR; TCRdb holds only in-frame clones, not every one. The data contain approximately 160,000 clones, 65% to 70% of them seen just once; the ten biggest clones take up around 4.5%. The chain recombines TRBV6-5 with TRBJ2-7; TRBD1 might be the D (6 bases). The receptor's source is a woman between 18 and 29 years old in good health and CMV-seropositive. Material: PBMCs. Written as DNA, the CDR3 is TGTGCCAGCAGTTACCAGGGGAGCTCCTACGAGCAGTACTTC. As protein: CASSYQGSSYEQYF.